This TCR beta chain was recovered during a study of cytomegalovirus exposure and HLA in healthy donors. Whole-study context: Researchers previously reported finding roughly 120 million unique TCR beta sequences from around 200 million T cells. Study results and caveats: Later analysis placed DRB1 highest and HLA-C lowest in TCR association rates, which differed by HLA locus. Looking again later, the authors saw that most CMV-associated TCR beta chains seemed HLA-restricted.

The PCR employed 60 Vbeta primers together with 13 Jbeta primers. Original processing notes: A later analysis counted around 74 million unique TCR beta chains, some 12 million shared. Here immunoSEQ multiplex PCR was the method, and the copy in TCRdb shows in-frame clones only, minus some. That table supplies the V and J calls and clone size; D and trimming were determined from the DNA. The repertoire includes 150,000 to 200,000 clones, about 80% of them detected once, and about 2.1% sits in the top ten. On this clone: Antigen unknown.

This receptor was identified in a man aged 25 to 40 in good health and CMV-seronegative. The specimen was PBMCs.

Here the CDR3 reads CASSHISDEQFF. CDR3 nucleotide sequence: TGCGCCAGCAGTCATATTTCAGATGAGCAGTTCTTC. The V and J genes are TRBV4-1 and TRBJ2-1; no reliable D call. Germline V gene sequence: CDR1 MGHRA, CDR2 YSYEKL. The CDR3 extends over 12 amino acids. The ends were cut back, 6 bases at V and 8 bases at J, with 11 bases in the middle.